This TCR beta chain was identified during a study of T-cell reconstitution after alpha-beta-depleted transplantation in children. The library targeted TCRbeta and was prepared with unique molecular identifiers. A single record per CDR3 protein comes from TCRdb applying MiXCR to the PCR reads. The sample lists 450,000 to 500,000 distinct CDR3 sequences, approximately 12% seen once, with less than 6.5% in the top ten. Trimming took 5 bases from V and 7 from J, leaving 21 bases between them. This CDR3 region has 16 residues. This clonotype was recorded at least ten times. The receptor was isolated from a human donor who donated a stem cell graft to a child with combined immunodeficiency. This chain uses TRBV12-3 or TRBV12-4 with TRBJ2-1; possible D gene TRBD2, 6 bases. The material was PBMCs from the stem cell graft donor, obtained from the stem cell graft. CDR3 residues: CASSPRKAGRGNEQFF. In DNA, the CDR3 is TGTGCCAGCAGTCCCCGCAAGGCGGGACGGGGAAATGAGCAGTTCTTC.